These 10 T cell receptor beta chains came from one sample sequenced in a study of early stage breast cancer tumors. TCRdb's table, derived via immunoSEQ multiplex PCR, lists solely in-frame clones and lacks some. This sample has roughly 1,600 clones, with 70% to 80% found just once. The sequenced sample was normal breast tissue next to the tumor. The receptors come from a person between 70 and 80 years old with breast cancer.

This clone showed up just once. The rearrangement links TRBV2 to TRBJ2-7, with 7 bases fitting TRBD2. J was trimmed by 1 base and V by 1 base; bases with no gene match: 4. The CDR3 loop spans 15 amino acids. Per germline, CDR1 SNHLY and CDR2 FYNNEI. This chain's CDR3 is CASSEGGGRSYEQYF. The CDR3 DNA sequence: TGTGCCAGCAGTGAAGGGGGGGGTAGGTCCTACGAGCAGTACTTC.

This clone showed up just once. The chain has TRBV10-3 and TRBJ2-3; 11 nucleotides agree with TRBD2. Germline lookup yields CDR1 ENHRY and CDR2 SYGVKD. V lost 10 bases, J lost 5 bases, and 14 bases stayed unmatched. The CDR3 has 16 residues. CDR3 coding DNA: TGTGCCACTCTCAGGATAGCGGGGGGGCGGGAAGATACGCAGTATTTT. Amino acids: CATLRIAGGREDTQYF.

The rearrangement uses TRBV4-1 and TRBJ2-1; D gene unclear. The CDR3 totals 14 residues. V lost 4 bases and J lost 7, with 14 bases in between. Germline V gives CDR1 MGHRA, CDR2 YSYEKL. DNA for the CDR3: TGCGCCAGCAGCCCGTACTCGGGTGCGAATGAGCAGTTCTTC. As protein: CASSPYSGANEQFF.

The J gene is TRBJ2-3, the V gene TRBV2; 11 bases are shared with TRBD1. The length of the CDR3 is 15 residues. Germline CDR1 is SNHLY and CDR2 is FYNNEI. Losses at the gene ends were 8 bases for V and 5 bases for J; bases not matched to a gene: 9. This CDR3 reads CASHGTGGHQDTQYF. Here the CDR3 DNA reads TGTGCCAGCCACGGGACAGGGGGTCATCAAGATACGCAGTATTTT.

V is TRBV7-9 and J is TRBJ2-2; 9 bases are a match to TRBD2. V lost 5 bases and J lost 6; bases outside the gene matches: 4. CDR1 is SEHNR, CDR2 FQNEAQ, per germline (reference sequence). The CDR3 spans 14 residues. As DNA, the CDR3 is TGTGCCAGCAGCCGGACTAGCGACGCCGGGGAGCTGTTTTTT. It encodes CASSRTSDAGELFF. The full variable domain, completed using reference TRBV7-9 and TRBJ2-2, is DTGVSQNPRHKITKRGQNVTFRCDPISEHNRLYWYRQTLGQGPEFLTYFQNEAQLEKSRLLSDRFSAERPKGSFSTLEIQRTEQGDSAMYLCASSRTSDAGELFFGEGSRLTVL.

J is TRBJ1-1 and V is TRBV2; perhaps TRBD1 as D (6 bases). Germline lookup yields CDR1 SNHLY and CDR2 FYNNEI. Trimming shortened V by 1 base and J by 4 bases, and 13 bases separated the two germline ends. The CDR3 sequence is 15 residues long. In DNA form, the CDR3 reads TGTGCCAGCAGTGAAGACAGGGCTTGGAGCACTGAAGCTTTCTTT. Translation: CASSEDRAWSTEAFF.

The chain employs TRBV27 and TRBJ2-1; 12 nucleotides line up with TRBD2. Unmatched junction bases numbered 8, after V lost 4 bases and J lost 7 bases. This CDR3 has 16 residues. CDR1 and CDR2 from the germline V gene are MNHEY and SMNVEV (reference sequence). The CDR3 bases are TGTGCCAGCAGTTCTCTACTAGCGGGGGGCCGGAATGAGCAGTTCTTC. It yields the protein CASSSLLAGGRNEQFF.

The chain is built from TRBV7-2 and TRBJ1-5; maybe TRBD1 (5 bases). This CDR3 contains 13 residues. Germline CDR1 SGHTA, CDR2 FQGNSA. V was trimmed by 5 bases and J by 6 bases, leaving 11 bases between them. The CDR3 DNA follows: TGTGCCAGCAGCCCATCAAGGGGTCAGCCCCAGCATTTT. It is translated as CASSPSRGQPQHF.

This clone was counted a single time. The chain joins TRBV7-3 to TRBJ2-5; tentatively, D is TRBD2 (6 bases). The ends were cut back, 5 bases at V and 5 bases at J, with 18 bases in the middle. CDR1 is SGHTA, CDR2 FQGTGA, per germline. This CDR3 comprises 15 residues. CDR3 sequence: CASSARGAIMETQYF. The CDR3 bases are TGTGCCAGCAGCGCCCGCGGGGCGATTATGGAGACCCAGTACTTC.

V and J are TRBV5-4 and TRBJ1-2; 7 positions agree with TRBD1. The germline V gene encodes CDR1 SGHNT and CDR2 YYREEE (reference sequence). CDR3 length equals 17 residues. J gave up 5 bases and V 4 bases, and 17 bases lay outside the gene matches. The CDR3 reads CASSPLAGVSGGYGYTF. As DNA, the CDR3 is TGTGCCAGCAGCCCCCTCGCAGGTGTTTCAGGGGGATATGGCTACACCTTC.